A selection of T cell receptor beta chains follows, all from one sample in a study of beta chain features in type 1 diabetes. The repertoire was sequenced with immunoSEQ multiplex PCR; TCRdb's copy has only in-frame clones and lacks some. In the table there are 400,000 to 500,000 clones, approximately 15% of which are singletons. Sequencing input: naive CD4+ T cells from blood. All receptors come from a man aged 25-45 years in good health. The CDR3 runs from the conserved cysteine through the conserved F or W. D genes are given only for firm matches.

>TRBJ2-4|TRBV29-1|-
CSVAGDPYYIQYF
>TRBJ2-4|TRBV9|-
CASSPLAVRDSGSIQYF
>TRBJ2-7|TRBV29-1|TRBD1
CSAGRDRANEQYF
>TRBJ2-5|TRBV7-2|TRBD2
CASSLGTSGGSQETQYF
>TRBJ1-1|TRBV13|TRBD1
CASSSSTTGGTEAFF
>TRBJ1-4|TRBV7-9|-
CASSFRGETIEKLFF
>TRBJ1-1|TRBV14|-
CASSHQGWGNTEAFF
>TRBJ2-5|TRBV19|-
CASTGRPQETQYF
>TRBJ2-3|TRBV10-3|-
CAIRGPDLTDTQYF
>TRBJ1-2|TRBV6-1|-
CASSVGWTVDYGYTF
>TRBJ1-1|TRBV9|TRBD1
CASSAGTGPATEAFF
>TRBJ2-5|TRBV15|-
CATSREPGQETQYF
>TRBJ2-1|TRBV18|-
CASSPASYNEQFF
>TRBJ1-5|TRBV9|-
CASSVDGNNQPQHF